The TCR beta chain under discussion was sequenced for a study of T-cell memory formation after mild COVID-19. On the study more broadly: TCR clusters were mostly donor specific. Study results and caveats: Clones that got smaller from day 15 to 85 had even CD4/CD8, while clones growing later tipped toward CD4+.

The table lists this clonotype with a few counts. Its antigen remains unknown. Barcoded TCR alpha and TCR beta cDNA libraries with UMIs came from 5'RACE using constant-segment primers. A single record per CDR3 protein comes from TCRdb applying MiXCR to the 5' RACE reads. The table shows 300,000 to 350,000 distinct CDR3 sequences, with 13% to 15% occurring only once. CDR3 length: 18 residues. CDR1 and CDR2 (germline): LGHNA, YSLEER. With V trimmed by 2 bases and J by 7 bases, 13 bases remained unmatched. The origin of this receptor is a man aged 18 to 35 who had mild COVID-19 (a few samples of this study predate the infection). Cell type and time point are not known. The sample comprised PBMCs or a T cell subset sorted from them (not recorded which). V and J are TRBV4-3 and TRBJ1-6; 8 nucleotides align to TRBD1. Here the CDR3 DNA reads TGCGCCAGCAGCCAACTACCCTCGGACAGGGTCTACAATTCACCCCTCCACTTT. Translation: CASSQLPSDRVYNSPLHF.